A single sample is the source of the 26 T cell receptor beta chains below, sequenced in a study of a mutant IDH1 vaccine in newly diagnosed glioma (dated by TCRdb to the early 2020s). This specimen's time point label, per the study, means: week 35, safety follow-up. A 20-mer mutant IDH1 peptide at 300 micrograms in Montanide made up each vaccine dose, which was injected subcutaneously together with topical imiquimod. The method behind the library was the immunoSEQ multiplex PCR assay. Entries here come from immuneACCESS through TCRdb and include only in-frame sequences with V and J called. Some clones fail to appear in such tables; in the studies checked, an unresolved V gene covers under half of the shortfall, and the cause of the remainder is unknown. The sample includes 20,000 to 30,000 clones, with approximately 87% observed a single time. Around 31% of the sample goes to the ten largest clones.

The antigens of these receptors remain unknown. Sequenced here: PBMCs, sampled from a glioma patient whose treatment included an IDH1 peptide vaccine. The receptors stem from a man younger than 40 with glioma.

V and J are TRBV18 and TRBJ1-1; D might be TRBD1 (6 bases). CDR3 size: 14 residues. Per germline, CDR1 KGHSH and CDR2 LQKENI. V was clipped by 0 bases and J by 5 bases, with 10 bases between them. CDR3 residues: CASSPPAGATEAFF. The CDR3 nucleotides read TGTGCCAGCTCACCACCGGCAGGGGCAACTGAAGCTTTCTTT.

The J gene is TRBJ1-6, the V gene TRBV30; 8 bases align to TRBD1. Germline V gene data show CDR1 as GTSNPN and CDR2 as SVGIG (reference sequence). The V and J ends lost 3 bases and 8 bases, in that order; junction bases with no gene match: 9. The CDR3 contains 15 residues. This chain's CDR3 is CAWSRGRGIDSPLHF. The CDR3 DNA reads as TGTGCCTGGAGCAGGGGGCGCGGTATTGATTCACCCCTCCACTTT. The full variable domain, completed using reference TRBV30 and TRBJ1-6, is SQTIHQWPATLVQPVGSPLSLECTVEGTSNPNLYWYRQAAGRGLQLLFYSVGIGQISSEVPQNLSASRPQDRQFILSSKKLLLSDSGFYLCAWSRGRGIDSPLHFGNGTRLTVT.

V gene TRBV28 combines with J gene TRBJ2-3; TRBD2 might be the D (5 bases). The CDR3 is 13 residues long. Germline V gene lookup returns CDR1 MDHEN and CDR2 SYDVKM. V dropped 5 bases and J dropped 8 bases, with 14 bases sitting between them. The CDR3 DNA sequence: TGTGCCAGCAGTCCCGGTCGGGGAGTTACGCAGTATTTT. Amino acid sequence: CASSPGRGVTQYF.

This clone was found a few times. V and J are TRBV30 and TRBJ1-1; D remains unclear. This CDR3 is built from 12 residues. V was clipped by 3 bases and J by 6 bases, with 11 bases between them. From germline, CDR1 is GTSNPN and CDR2 SVGIG (reference sequence). DNA for the CDR3: TGTGCCTGGAGCCCTCGGAGAGCTGAAGCTTTCTTT. Translated, it gives CAWSPRRAEAFF.

The CDR3 region has the DNA TGTGCCAGCAGTCGCAGGAGCCTTGACGGCTACACCTTC. Protein sequence: CASSRRSLDGYTF. This chain links TRBV6-6 with TRBJ1-2; D remains ambiguous. The CDR3 contains 13 residues. Trimming shortened V by 5 bases and J by 8 bases, and 15 bases separated the two germline ends. CDR1 and CDR2 (germline): MNHNY, SVGAGI (reference sequence).

This clone appeared a few times. The chain employs TRBV5-6 and TRBJ1-4; no firm D call. This CDR3 has 15 amino acids. V lost 2 bases and J lost 0, with 8 bases in between. Germline-derived CDR1 and CDR2 are SGHDT and YYEEEE. CDR3: CASSLVGATNEKLFF. The CDR3 DNA reads as TGTGCCAGCAGCTTAGTTGGGGCAACTAATGAAAAACTGTTTTTT.

The chain has TRBV5-1 and TRBJ1-1; D is undetermined. Germline loops: CDR1 SGHRS, CDR2 YFSETQ. The CDR3 runs to 13 residues. The V end lost 4 bases, the J end lost 0 bases, and 7 bases lay between the germline ends. The CDR3 DNA reads as TGCGCCAGCAGCGAGGATATGAACACTGAAGCTTTCTTT. It yields the protein CASSEDMNTEAFF.

V and J are TRBV30 and TRBJ2-7; the match to TRBD2 covers 9 bases. J was trimmed by 2 bases and V by 1 base; bases with no gene match: 9. Looked up from germline, CDR1 is GTSNPN and CDR2 is SVGIG (reference sequence). This CDR3 has 16 residues. For the CDR3, the DNA is TGTGCCTGGAGTGCCTATGGGCGGGAGGGAACCTACGAGCAGTACTTC. It is translated as CAWSAYGREGTYEQYF.

This clone was counted once. This chain links TRBV5-1 with TRBJ1-2; TRBD1 matches 7 bases. V lost 0 bases to trimming and J lost 4 bases; unmatched junction nucleotides: 6. Per germline, CDR1 SGHRS and CDR2 YFSETQ. The CDR3 runs 15 residues. CDR3 nucleotide sequence: TGCGCCAGCAGCTTGGTAGGGGGCGAAGGCTATGGCTACACCTTC. Translating it yields CASSLVGGEGYGYTF. The complete variable domain, with remaining parts taken from reference TRBV5-1 and TRBJ1-2, reads KAGVTQTPRYLIKTRGQQVTLSCSPISGHRSVSWYQQTPGQGLQFLFEYFSETQRNKGNFPGRFSGRQFSNSRSEMNVSTLELGDSALYLCASSLVGGEGYGYTFGSGTRLTVV.

The chain joins TRBV6-5 to TRBJ1-2, with D tentatively TRBD1 (6 bases). Deletions cut 7 bases from V and 3 bases from J, with 15 bases between. The CDR3 sequence is 14 residues long. Germline CDR1 MNHEY, CDR2 SVGAGI. This CDR3 reads CASTKQGMDYGYTF. CDR3 in DNA: TGTGCCAGCACCAAACAGGGCATGGACTATGGCTACACCTTC.

The CDR3: CAISESNGHQPQHF. As DNA, the CDR3 is TGTGCCATCAGTGAGTCGAATGGCCATCAGCCCCAGCATTTT. V and J are TRBV10-3 and TRBJ1-5; D call uncertain. This CDR3 has 14 amino acids. The V gene lost 0 bases and the J gene lost 5 bases, with 8 bases spanning the gap. In germline, CDR1 is ENHRY, CDR2 SYGVKD.

This clone was picked up one time. The CDR3 loop is CAISEWRAGGYEQYF. The CDR3 DNA sequence: TGTGCCATCAGTGAGTGGAGGGCCGGCGGGTACGAGCAGTACTTC. The chain joins TRBV10-3 to TRBJ2-7, with a weak D call TRBD2 (6 bases). CDR3 length: 15 residues. Trimming pared 1 base from V and 4 bases from J, leaving 14 bases between. Germline assignment: CDR1 ENHRY and CDR2 SYGVKD.

The rearrangement joins TRBV2 to TRBJ2-3; D is ambiguous. This CDR3 contains 12 residues. CDR1 and CDR2 (germline): SNHLY, FYNNEI. V lost 2 bases and J lost 9, with 9 bases in between. Here the CDR3 reads CASSEQPSTQYF. The DNA of the CDR3 is TGTGCCAGCAGTGAACAACCATCCACGCAGTATTTT.

This clone was counted a single time. This chain connects TRBV19 to TRBJ2-1, with a weak D call TRBD1 (6 bases). Trimming left V 3 bases short and J 0 bases short, with 9 bases between. CDR1 is LNHDA and CDR2 is SQIVND in the germline V gene (reference sequence). The CDR3 sequence is 15 residues long. The CDR3 region has the DNA TGTGCCAGTAGTATCGGCAGGGGCTCCTACAATGAGCAGTTCTTC. This gives the protein CASSIGRGSYNEQFF.

A single count supports this clone. The chain employs TRBV19 and TRBJ2-3; TRBD1 is a possible D gene (5 bases). Germline values: CDR1 LNHDA, CDR2 SQIVND (reference sequence). Trimming left V 3 bases short and J 0 bases short, with 7 bases between. The CDR3 totals 14 residues. The CDR3 sequence: CASSIGASTDTQYF. The CDR3 bases are TGTGCCAGTAGTATTGGGGCTAGCACAGATACGCAGTATTTT. Combining the CDR3 with reference TRBV19 and TRBJ2-3 gives the whole variable domain DGGITQSPKYLFRKEGQNVTLSCEQNLNHDAMYWYRQDPGQGLRLIYYSQIVNDFQKGDIAEGYSVSREKKESFPLTVTSAQKNPTAFYLCASSIGASTDTQYFGPGTRLTVL.

V gene TRBV29-1 combines with J gene TRBJ2-1; D gene uncertain. The CDR3 has 12 amino acids. V was clipped by 1 base and J by 8 bases, with 9 bases between them. Per germline, CDR1 SQVTM and CDR2 ANQGSEA. The CDR3 sequence is CSVEGRRDEQFF. The DNA of the CDR3 is TGCAGCGTTGAAGGCCGTCGGGATGAGCAGTTCTTC.

The J gene is TRBJ2-5, the V gene TRBV18; 14 bases match TRBD2. J gave up 5 bases and V 2 bases, and 7 bases lay outside the gene matches. The CDR3 loop spans 17 amino acids. Per the germline V gene, CDR1 is KGHSH and CDR2 is LQKENI. CDR3 in DNA: TGTGCCAGCTCACCAAGACTAGCGGGGGGGCGCCGGGAGACCCAGTACTTC. Residues: CASSPRLAGGRRETQYF.

The V gene is TRBV5-3, the J gene TRBJ1-4; a possible D gene is TRBD1 (6 bases). TRBV5-3 is placed among ORFs of uncertain function. CDR3 length: 14 residues. V gave up 0 bases and J gave up 5 bases, with 8 bases separating them. The CDR3 nucleotides are TGTGCCAGAAGCTTGGTGCAGGGGAATGAAAAACTGTTTTTT. Translation gives CARSLVQGNEKLFF.

V gene TRBV9 combines with J gene TRBJ1-2; 9 nucleotides align to TRBD1. The germline V gene has CDR1 SGDLS and CDR2 YYNGEE. The CDR3 is made up of 15 amino acids. The V segment lost 0 bases and the J segment 7 bases; nucleotides outside the gene matches: 7. CDR3 bases: TGTGCCAGCAGCGTAGCTACGGGACAGGGAGGTGGCTACACCTTC. Protein product: CASSVATGQGGGYTF.

The chain joins TRBV5-8 to TRBJ2-2; D assignment may be TRBD1 or TRBD2 (5 bases each). V lost 7 bases and J lost 4, with 17 bases in between. The length of the CDR3 is 15 residues. CDR1 is SGHTS and CDR2 is YDEGEE in the germline V gene. CDR3 bases: TGTGCCAGCGGCCCCGGGGACCGATTCACCGGGGAGCTGTTTTTT. Translated: CASGPGDRFTGELFF.

This rearrangement joins TRBV30 to TRBJ1-2; TRBD1 aligns across 8 bases. The trim removed 0 bases at V and 2 bases at J, leaving 8 bases unmatched. Germline V lookup: CDR1 GTSNPN, CDR2 SVGIG (reference sequence). This CDR3 has 16 residues. The CDR3 DNA reads TGTGCCTGGAGTGTACCAGGACAGGGCTGGAACTATGGCTACACCTTC. This sequence encodes CAWSVPGQGWNYGYTF.

The chain combines TRBV4-1 with TRBJ1-2, with D tentatively TRBD1 (6 bases). CDR3 length: 13 amino acids. From germline, CDR1 is MGHRA and CDR2 YSYEKL. With 1 base removed from V and 5 bases from J, the gap between germline ends came to 8 bases. The CDR3 protein is CASSQGTEYGYTF. CDR3 sequence (DNA): TGCGCCAGCAGCCAAGGGACAGAGTATGGCTACACCTTC.

The chain has TRBV27 and TRBJ1-2; weak D call: TRBD1 (6 bases). Per the germline V gene, CDR1 is MNHEY and CDR2 is SMNVEV (reference sequence). This CDR3 spans 15 amino acids. V was cut by 5 bases and J by 2 bases, with 15 bases left in between. The DNA of the CDR3 is TGTGCCAGCAGTCCTAGGCGGGACACCAACTATGGCTACACCTTC. Its translation: CASSPRRDTNYGYTF.

This clone was picked up one time. The CDR3 sequence: CASREQEGYTEAFF. Here the CDR3 DNA reads TGTGCCAGCCGTGAACAGGAGGGGTACACTGAAGCTTTCTTT. The V call is TRBV7-6, the J call TRBJ1-1; a weak D match, TRBD1 (5 bases). Trimming stripped 8 bases from V and 3 bases from J, with 16 bases between. The germline V gene has CDR1 SGHVS and CDR2 FNYEAQ. The CDR3 is 14 amino acids.

The CDR3 nucleotides are TGTGCCAGCAGCGATCTGGACAGGGCCAGCAATCAGCCCCAGCATTTT. Amino acids: CASSDLDRASNQPQHF. The chain combines TRBV7-2 with TRBJ1-5; 8 bases align to TRBD1. CDR3 size: 16 residues. The V segment lost 5 bases and the J segment 1 base; nucleotides outside the gene matches: 7. Germline values: CDR1 SGHTA, CDR2 FQGNSA.

The chain joins TRBV2 to TRBJ2-1; the D gene could be TRBD1 or TRBD2 (5 bases each). The CDR3 is 18 amino acids. Per the germline V gene, CDR1 is SNHLY and CDR2 is FYNNEI. The V and J ends lost 1 base and 0 bases respectively, with 16 bases between them. CDR3 protein: CASSEGDGFKSSYNEQFF. The CDR3 bases are TGTGCCAGCAGTGAAGGGGACGGTTTTAAGAGCTCCTACAATGAGCAGTTCTTC.